These 14 T cell receptor beta chains came from one sample sequenced in a study of blood T cell repertoires in COVID-19 (dated by TCRdb to 2018 to 2020). Library construction relied on the immunoSEQ multiplex PCR assay. Here the immuneACCESS table is served through TCRdb, limited to in-frame sequences with V and J called. Missing clones are a known gap in these copies; in checked studies unresolved V genes cover under half, and the rest lacks a known reason. The sample contains approximately 70,000 clones, approximately 80% of them found a single time. The top ten constitute 2.5% to 3% of the sample. Sequencing input: peripheral blood. The receptors were sampled from an elderly man with active or convalescent COVID-19.

V gene TRBV5-1 combines with J gene TRBJ2-2, with 8 nucleotides matching TRBD1. The length of the CDR3 is 18 residues. Germline assignment: CDR1 SGHRS and CDR2 YFSETQ. Trimming at V came to 3 bases and at J to 1 base, leaving 11 bases not matched to a gene. CDR3 residues: CASSSPRGRSQNTGELFF. CDR3 nucleotide sequence: TGCGCCAGCAGCTCACCCAGGGGGCGTTCCCAGAACACCGGGGAGCTGTTTTTT. Using reference TRBV5-1 and TRBJ2-2 for the parts outside the CDR3, the full variable domain is KAGVTQTPRYLIKTRGQQVTLSCSPISGHRSVSWYQQTPGQGLQFLFEYFSETQRNKGNFPGRFSGRQFSNSRSEMNVSTLELGDSALYLCASSSPRGRSQNTGELFFGEGSRLTVL.

The chain couples TRBV5-6 to TRBJ1-2; D is undetermined. The CDR3 is 16 residues long. Germline CDR1 and CDR2: SGHDT and YYEEEE. Between the trimmed V and J ends, which lost 6 bases and 3 bases, there was a span of 21 bases. The CDR3 coding sequence is TGTGCCAGCATCACCACGGGATTGGGCCGCGACTATGGCTACACCTTC. Amino acids: CASITTGLGRDYGYTF.

The rearrangement uses TRBV9 and TRBJ1-5; D remains unclear. Trimming left V 0 bases short and J 4 bases short, with 5 bases between. This CDR3 comprises 13 residues. CDR1 and CDR2 from the germline V gene are SGDLS and YYNGEE. The CDR3 spells CASSVGTNQPQHF. The CDR3 DNA is TGTGCCAGCAGCGTAGGCACTAATCAGCCCCAGCATTTT.

The chain links TRBV4-1 to TRBJ2-1, with TRBD1 matching 7 bases. The CDR3 sequence is 16 residues long. Trimming cost V 2 bases and J 8 bases; bases outside gene matches: 12. CDR1 is MGHRA and CDR2 is YSYEKL in the germline V gene. CDR3 DNA sequence: TGCGCCAGCAGCCAATTGGGGAGAGGGGGCTTCGATGAGCAGTTCTTC. The encoded protein is CASSQLGRGGFDEQFF.

This chain links TRBV5-5 with TRBJ2-3, with 10 nucleotides matching TRBD2. The ends lost 1 base at V and 6 bases at J; junction bases unmatched: 5. CDR1 and CDR2 (germline): SGHKS, YYEKEE (reference sequence). The CDR3 is 15 amino acids. CDR3 coding DNA: TGTGCCAGCAGCTTGTATCTAGCGGGGGTGGATACGCAGTATTTT. Its protein is CASSLYLAGVDTQYF.

The DNA of the CDR3 is TGTGCCAGCAGCGTTCAGGGTTACACTGGAAACACCATATATTTT. Amino acids: CASSVQGYTGNTIYF. The gene calls are TRBV5-6 and TRBJ1-3; tentative D call: TRBD1 (5 bases). Trimming removed 4 bases from V and 2 bases from J, with 13 bases in between. CDR1 SGHDT and CDR2 YYEEEE come from the germline V gene. This CDR3 contains 15 residues.

The genes are TRBV12-3 or TRBV12-4 and TRBJ2-1, with TRBD1 matching 7 bases. V gave up 6 bases and J gave up 3 bases; unmatched junction bases: 2. The CDR3 loop spans 13 amino acids. CDR3 sequence reads: CASSRQGYNEQFF. The CDR3 coding sequence is TGTGCCAGCAGCCGACAGGGCTACAATGAGCAGTTCTTC.

This sequence joins TRBV7-6 and TRBJ2-2; TRBD1 aligns across 12 bases. J lost 3 bases, V lost 5 bases, and 4 bases had no gene match. The length of the CDR3 is 16 residues. Germline V gives CDR1 SGHVS, CDR2 FNYEAQ. This CDR3 reads CASSPGTGGYTGELFF. The CDR3 nucleotides are TGTGCCAGCAGCCCAGGGACAGGGGGCTACACCGGGGAGCTGTTTTTT.

This chain uses TRBV20-1 with TRBJ2-2; unclear D gene. CDR3 length: 11 residues. With 1 base removed from V and 6 bases from J, the gap between germline ends came to 3 bases. Looked up from germline, CDR1 is DFQATT and CDR2 is SNEGSKA (reference sequence). The DNA for the CDR3 is TGCAGTGCTAGAGCCGCCGGGGAGCTGTTTTTT. Protein: CSARAAGELFF.

The chain carries TRBV10-3 and TRBJ2-7; 7 nucleotides align to TRBD2. Unmatched junction bases numbered 7, after V lost 7 bases and J lost 1 base. The CDR3 has 14 amino acids. CDR1 and CDR2 from the germline V gene are ENHRY and SYGVKD. CDR3 coding DNA: TGTGCCATCACCGGGACGGGGGGATCCTACGAGCAGTACTTC. It specifies CAITGTGGSYEQYF.

This clone was recorded only once. This rearrangement joins TRBV6-2 or TRBV6-3 to TRBJ2-1; 13 nucleotides line up with TRBD2. The CDR3 contains 15 residues. Looked up from germline, CDR1 is MNHEY and CDR2 is SVGEGT. Losses at the gene ends were 3 bases for V and 8 bases for J; bases not matched to a gene: 4. CDR3: CASSYNGLAGDEQFF. CDR3 DNA sequence: TGTGCCAGCAGTTATAACGGACTAGCGGGAGATGAGCAGTTCTTC.

The J gene is TRBJ1-5, the V gene TRBV9, with D possibly being TRBD1 (6 bases). Deletions cut 3 bases from V and 1 base from J, with 11 bases between. CDR1 SGDLS and CDR2 YYNGEE come from the germline V gene. The CDR3 consists of 15 residues. The chain's CDR3 is CASSATDRSNQPQHF. The CDR3 DNA is TGTGCCAGCAGCGCAACCGACAGGAGCAATCAGCCCCAGCATTTT.

The V gene is TRBV5-1, the J gene TRBJ2-5, with a tentative D call TRBD1 (6 bases). Germline CDR1 and CDR2: SGHRS and YFSETQ. The ends were cut back, 0 bases at V and 7 bases at J, with 22 bases in the middle. The length of the CDR3 is 17 residues. The CDR3 loop reads CASSLGWDTDLVRTQYF. CDR3 nucleotides: TGCGCCAGCAGCTTGGGATGGGACACCGATCTGGTCCGGACCCAGTACTTC. The whole variable domain, remainder taken from reference TRBV5-1 and TRBJ2-5, is KAGVTQTPRYLIKTRGQQVTLSCSPISGHRSVSWYQQTPGQGLQFLFEYFSETQRNKGNFPGRFSGRQFSNSRSEMNVSTLELGDSALYLCASSLGWDTDLVRTQYFGPGTRLLVL.

In its sample, this clone was seen a few times. The gene calls are TRBV19 and TRBJ2-7; TRBD1 matches at 9 bases. Trimming at V came to 6 bases and at J to 3 bases, leaving 12 bases not matched to a gene. CDR3 length equals 16 residues. Germline values: CDR1 LNHDA, CDR2 SQIVND (reference sequence). CDR3 nucleotide sequence: TGTGCCAGTAGCCCTAAAGCCGGGACAGGGATCTACGAGCAGTACTTC. The encoded protein is CASSPKAGTGIYEQYF.